This entry concerns a single T cell receptor (beta chain). The data are from a study of molecular identifiers for immune sequencing clone quantification. CD8+CD4-CCR7+CD45RA+ cells were sorted as naive CD8 T cells. Previously described methods with listed TCR primers produced the bulk TCR libraries. TCRdb redid the calling of the PCR reads with MiXCR, one entry per CDR3 protein. The data contain roughly 71,000 distinct CDR3 sequences, under 20% of them singletons. This CDR3 has 14 residues. Germline V gene data show CDR1 as LGHNA and CDR2 as YNFKEQ. V was cut by 8 bases and J by 9 bases, with 21 bases left in between.

The clonotype originates from a human donor in good health. Some libraries in this study had Jurkat cell RNA spiked in. This chain uses TRBV4-2 with TRBJ2-3; no clear D gene. Material: naive CD8+ T cells from blood, with Jurkat cell RNA spiked in. Subset described: FACS-sorted CD8+CD4-CCR7+CD45RA+ naive T cells. The CDR3 sequence is CASGPRKFPDTQYF. CDR3 DNA sequence: TGTGCCAGCGGCCCGAGGAAGTTCCCGGACACGCAGTATTTT.